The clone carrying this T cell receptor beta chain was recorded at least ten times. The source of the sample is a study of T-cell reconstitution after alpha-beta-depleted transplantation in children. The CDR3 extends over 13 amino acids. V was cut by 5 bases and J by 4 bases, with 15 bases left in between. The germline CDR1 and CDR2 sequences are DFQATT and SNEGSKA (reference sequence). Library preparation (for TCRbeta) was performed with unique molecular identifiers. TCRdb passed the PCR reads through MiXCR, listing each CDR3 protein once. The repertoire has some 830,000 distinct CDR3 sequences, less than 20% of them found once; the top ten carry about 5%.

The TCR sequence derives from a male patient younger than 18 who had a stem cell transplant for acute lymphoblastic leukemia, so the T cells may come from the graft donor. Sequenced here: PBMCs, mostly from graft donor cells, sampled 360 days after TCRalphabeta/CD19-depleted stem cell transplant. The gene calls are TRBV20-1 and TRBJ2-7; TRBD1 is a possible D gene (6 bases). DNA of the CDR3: TGCAGTGCTCAATCAGGGGCTAAGTACGAGCAGTACTTC. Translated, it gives CSAQSGAKYEQYF.